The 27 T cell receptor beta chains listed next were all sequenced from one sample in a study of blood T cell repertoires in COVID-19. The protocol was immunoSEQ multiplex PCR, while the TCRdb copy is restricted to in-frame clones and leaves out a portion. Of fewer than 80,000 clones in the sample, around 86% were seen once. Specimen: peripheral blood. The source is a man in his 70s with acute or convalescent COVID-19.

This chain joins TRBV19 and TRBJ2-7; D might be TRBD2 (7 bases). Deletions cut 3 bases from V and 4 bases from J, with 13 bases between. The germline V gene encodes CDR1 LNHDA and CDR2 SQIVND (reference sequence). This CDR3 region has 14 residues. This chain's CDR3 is CASSIQQGGYEQYF. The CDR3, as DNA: TGTGCCAGTAGTATCCAACAGGGAGGGTACGAGCAGTACTTC.

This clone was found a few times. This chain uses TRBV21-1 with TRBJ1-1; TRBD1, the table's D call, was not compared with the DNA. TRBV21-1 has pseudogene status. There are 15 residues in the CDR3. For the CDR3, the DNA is TGTGCCAGCAGCAAACCGCCCCCGGACAGGGATGAAGCTTTCTTT. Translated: CASSKPPPDRDEAFF.

CDR3 loop: CASSYGPGQVTYEQYF. The CDR3 bases are TGTGCCAGCAGCTATGGGCCGGGACAGGTAACCTACGAGCAGTACTTC. J is TRBJ2-7 and V is TRBV6-9; 8 nucleotides line up with TRBD1. J lost 2 bases, V lost 6 bases, and 12 bases had no gene match. The CDR3 consists of 16 residues. CDR1 MNHGY and CDR2 SVAAGI come from the germline V gene.

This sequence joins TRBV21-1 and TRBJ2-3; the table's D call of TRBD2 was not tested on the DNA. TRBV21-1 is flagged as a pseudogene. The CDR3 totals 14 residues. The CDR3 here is CASSKEQLADTQYF. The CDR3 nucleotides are TGTGCCAGCAGCAAAGAACAACTAGCGGATACGCAGTATTTT.

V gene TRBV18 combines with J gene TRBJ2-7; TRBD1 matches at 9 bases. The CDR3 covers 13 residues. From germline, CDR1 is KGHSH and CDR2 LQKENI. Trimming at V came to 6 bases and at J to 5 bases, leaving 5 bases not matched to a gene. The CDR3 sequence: CASSSDRGDEQYF. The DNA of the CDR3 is TGTGCCAGCTCTTCGGACAGGGGAGACGAGCAGTACTTC.

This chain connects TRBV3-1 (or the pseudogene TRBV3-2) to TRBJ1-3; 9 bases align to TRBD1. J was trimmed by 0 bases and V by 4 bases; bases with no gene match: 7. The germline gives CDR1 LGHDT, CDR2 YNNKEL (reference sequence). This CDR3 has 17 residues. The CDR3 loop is CASSRKQGATSGNTIYF. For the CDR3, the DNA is TGTGCCAGCAGCCGAAAACAGGGGGCAACCTCTGGAAACACCATATATTTT.

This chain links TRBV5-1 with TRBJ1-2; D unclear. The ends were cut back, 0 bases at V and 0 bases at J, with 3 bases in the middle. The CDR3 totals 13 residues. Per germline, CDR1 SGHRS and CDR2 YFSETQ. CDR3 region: CASSLATNYGYTF. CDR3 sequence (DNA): TGCGCCAGCAGCTTGGCAACTAACTATGGCTACACCTTC.

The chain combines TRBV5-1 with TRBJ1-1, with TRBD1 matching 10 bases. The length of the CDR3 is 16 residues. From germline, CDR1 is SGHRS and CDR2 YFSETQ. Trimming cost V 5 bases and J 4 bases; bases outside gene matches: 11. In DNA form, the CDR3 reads TGCGCCAGCAGTTCAACGGGACAGGGGACTTCCACTGAAGCTTTCTTT. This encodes CASSSTGQGTSTEAFF. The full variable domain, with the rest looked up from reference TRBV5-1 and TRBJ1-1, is KAGVTQTPRYLIKTRGQQVTLSCSPISGHRSVSWYQQTPGQGLQFLFEYFSETQRNKGNFPGRFSGRQFSNSRSEMNVSTLELGDSALYLCASSSTGQGTSTEAFFGQGTRLTVV.

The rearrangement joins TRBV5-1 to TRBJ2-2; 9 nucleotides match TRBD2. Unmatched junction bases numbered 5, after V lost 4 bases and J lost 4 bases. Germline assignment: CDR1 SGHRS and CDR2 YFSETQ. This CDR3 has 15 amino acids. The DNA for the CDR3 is TGCGCCAGCAGCCCCGGACTAGCGATCACCGGGGAGCTGTTTTTT. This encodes CASSPGLAITGELFF.

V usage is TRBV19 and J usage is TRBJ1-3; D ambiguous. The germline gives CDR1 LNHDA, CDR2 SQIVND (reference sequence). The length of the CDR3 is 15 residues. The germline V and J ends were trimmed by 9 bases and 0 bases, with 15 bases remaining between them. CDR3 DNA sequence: TGTGCCAGCACCCGAGCCAGGCTCTCTGGAAACACCATATATTTT. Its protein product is CASTRARLSGNTIYF.

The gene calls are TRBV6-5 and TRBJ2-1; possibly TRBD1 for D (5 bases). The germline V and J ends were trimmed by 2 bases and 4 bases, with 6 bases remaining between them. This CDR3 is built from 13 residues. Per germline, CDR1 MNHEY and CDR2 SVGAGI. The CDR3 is CASSYRQYNEQFF. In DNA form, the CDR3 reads TGTGCCAGCAGTTACAGACAGTACAATGAGCAGTTCTTC.

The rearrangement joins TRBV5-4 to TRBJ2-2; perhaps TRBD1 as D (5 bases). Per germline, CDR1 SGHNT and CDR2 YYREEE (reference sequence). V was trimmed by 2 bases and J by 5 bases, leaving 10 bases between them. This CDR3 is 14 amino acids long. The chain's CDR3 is CASSFGQGTGELFF. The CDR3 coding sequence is TGTGCCAGCAGCTTCGGGCAGGGAACCGGGGAGCTGTTTTTT.

CDR3 residues: CASSHRRGWTDTQYF. The DNA of the CDR3 is TGTGCCAGCAGCCACCGAAGGGGTTGGACAGATACGCAGTATTTT. This rearrangement joins TRBV14 to TRBJ2-3; possible D gene TRBD1, 5 bases. The germline CDR1 and CDR2 sequences are SGHDN and FVKESK. V was trimmed by 3 bases and J by 3 bases, leaving 13 bases between them. The CDR3 is 15 amino acids. Drawing the rest from reference TRBV14 and TRBJ2-3, the complete variable domain is EAGVTQFPSHSVIEKGQTVTLRCDPISGHDNLYWYRRVMGKEIKFLLHFVKESKQDESGMPNNRFLAERTGGTYSTLKVQPAELEDSGVYFCASSHRRGWTDTQYFGPGTRLTVL.

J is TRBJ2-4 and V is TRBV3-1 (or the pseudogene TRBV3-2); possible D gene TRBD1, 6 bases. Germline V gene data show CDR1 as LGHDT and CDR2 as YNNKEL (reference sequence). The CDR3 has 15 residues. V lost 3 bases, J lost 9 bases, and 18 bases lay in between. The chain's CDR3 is CASSHRAVARGIQYF. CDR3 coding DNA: TGTGCCAGCAGCCACCGAGCAGTGGCCAGGGGCATTCAGTACTTC.

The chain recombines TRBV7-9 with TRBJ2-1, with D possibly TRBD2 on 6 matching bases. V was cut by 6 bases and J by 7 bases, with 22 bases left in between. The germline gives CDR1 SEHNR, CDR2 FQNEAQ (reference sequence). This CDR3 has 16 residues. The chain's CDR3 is CASRPFEGGRWNEQFF. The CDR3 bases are TGTGCCAGCAGGCCTTTTGAGGGAGGTCGATGGAATGAGCAGTTCTTC.

CDR3 in DNA: TGTGCCAGCAGCCTAGACTGGAGCTCTGGAAACACCATATATTTT. This translates into CASSLDWSSGNTIYF. The chain is built from TRBV7-9 and TRBJ1-3; no clear D. Germline CDR1 and CDR2: SEHNR and FQNEAQ (reference sequence). Trimming cost V 5 bases and J 0 bases, with 11 bases left between them. The length of the CDR3 is 15 residues.

The CDR3 is CATSGGGAREQFF. In DNA, the CDR3 is TGTGCCACCAGTGGCGGGGGGGCGCGGGAGCAGTTCTTC. The chain couples TRBV24-1 to TRBJ2-1, with TRBD2 identical over 9 bases. This CDR3 has 13 residues. Germline values: CDR1 KGHDR, CDR2 SFDVKD. V gave up 5 bases and J gave up 10 bases; unmatched junction bases: 5.

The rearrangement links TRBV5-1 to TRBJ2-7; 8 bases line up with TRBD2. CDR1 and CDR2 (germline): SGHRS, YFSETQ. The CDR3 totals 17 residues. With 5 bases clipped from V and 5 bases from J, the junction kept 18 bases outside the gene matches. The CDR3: CASRPELSGGPRDEQYF. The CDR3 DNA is TGCGCCAGCAGGCCGGAGCTTTCGGGGGGGCCGCGAGACGAGCAGTACTTC.

CDR3: CASSLSGGRSDTQYF. The CDR3 coding sequence is TGTGCCAGCAGCTTATCGGGGGGGCGTTCAGATACGCAGTATTTT. This chain joins TRBV7-2 and TRBJ2-3; 8 positions agree with TRBD2. The junction had 5 bases not matched to a gene; V was cut back by 2 bases and J by 4 bases. The CDR3 runs to 15 residues. From germline, CDR1 is SGHTA and CDR2 FQGNSA.

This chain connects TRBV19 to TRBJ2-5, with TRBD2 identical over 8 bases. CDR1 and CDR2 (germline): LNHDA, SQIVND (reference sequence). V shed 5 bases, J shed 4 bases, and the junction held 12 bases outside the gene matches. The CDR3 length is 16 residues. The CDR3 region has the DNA TGTGCCAGTAGTGACCGAGCGGGGGCCCGAGGAGAGACCCAGTACTTC. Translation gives CASSDRAGARGETQYF.

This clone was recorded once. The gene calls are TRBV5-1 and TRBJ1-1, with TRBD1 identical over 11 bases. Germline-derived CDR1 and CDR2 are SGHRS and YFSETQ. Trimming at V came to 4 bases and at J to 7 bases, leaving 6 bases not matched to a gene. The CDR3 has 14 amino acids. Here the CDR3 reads CASSGGQGAYEAFF. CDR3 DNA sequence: TGCGCCAGCAGCGGAGGACAGGGGGCCTATGAAGCTTTCTTT.

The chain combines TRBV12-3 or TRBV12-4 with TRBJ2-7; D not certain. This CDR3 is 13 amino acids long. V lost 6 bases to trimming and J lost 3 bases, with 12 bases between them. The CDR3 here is CASSLPPGYEQYF. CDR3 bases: TGTGCCAGCAGCCTACCCCCGGGCTACGAGCAGTACTTC.

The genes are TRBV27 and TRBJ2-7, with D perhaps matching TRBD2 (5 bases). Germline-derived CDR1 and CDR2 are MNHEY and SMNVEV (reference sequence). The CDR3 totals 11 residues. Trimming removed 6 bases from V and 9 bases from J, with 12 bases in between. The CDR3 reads CASSSGLWQYF. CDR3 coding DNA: TGTGCCAGCAGCTCAGGACTTTGGCAGTACTTC.

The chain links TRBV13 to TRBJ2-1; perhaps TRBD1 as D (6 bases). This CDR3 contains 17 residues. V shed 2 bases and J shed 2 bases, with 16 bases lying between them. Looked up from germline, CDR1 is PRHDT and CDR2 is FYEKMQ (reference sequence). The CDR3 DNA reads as TGTGCCAGCAGCTTACAATACTCAGGGGTTACCTACAATGAGCAGTTCTTC. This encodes CASSLQYSGVTYNEQFF. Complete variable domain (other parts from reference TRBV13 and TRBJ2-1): AAGVIQSPRHLIKEKRETATLKCYPIPRHDTVYWYQQGPGQDPQFLISFYEKMQSDKGSIPDRFSAQQFSDYHSELNMSSLELGDSALYFCASSLQYSGVTYNEQFFGPGTRLTVL.

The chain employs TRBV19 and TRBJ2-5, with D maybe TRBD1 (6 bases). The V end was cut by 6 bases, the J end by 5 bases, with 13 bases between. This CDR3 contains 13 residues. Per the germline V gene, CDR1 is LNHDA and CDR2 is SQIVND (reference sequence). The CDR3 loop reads CASRTGTLETQYF. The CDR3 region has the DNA TGTGCCAGTAGAACAGGGACGCTGGAGACCCAGTACTTC.

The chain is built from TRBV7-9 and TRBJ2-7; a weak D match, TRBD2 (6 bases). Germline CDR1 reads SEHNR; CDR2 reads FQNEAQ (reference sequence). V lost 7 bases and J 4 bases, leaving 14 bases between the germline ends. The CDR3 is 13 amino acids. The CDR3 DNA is TGTGCCAGCACCCGGAGGGATCTTTACGAGCAGTACTTC. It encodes CASTRRDLYEQYF.

The CDR3 sequence: CASSPRDRAETQYF. The CDR3 region has the DNA TGTGCCAGCAGCCCCCGGGACAGGGCGGAGACCCAGTACTTC. The chain couples TRBV11-3 to TRBJ2-5; TRBD1 aligns across 9 bases. The CDR3 length is 14 residues. Per germline, CDR1 SGHNT and CDR2 YENEEA. V was clipped by 5 bases and J by 5 bases; unmatched bases: 6.